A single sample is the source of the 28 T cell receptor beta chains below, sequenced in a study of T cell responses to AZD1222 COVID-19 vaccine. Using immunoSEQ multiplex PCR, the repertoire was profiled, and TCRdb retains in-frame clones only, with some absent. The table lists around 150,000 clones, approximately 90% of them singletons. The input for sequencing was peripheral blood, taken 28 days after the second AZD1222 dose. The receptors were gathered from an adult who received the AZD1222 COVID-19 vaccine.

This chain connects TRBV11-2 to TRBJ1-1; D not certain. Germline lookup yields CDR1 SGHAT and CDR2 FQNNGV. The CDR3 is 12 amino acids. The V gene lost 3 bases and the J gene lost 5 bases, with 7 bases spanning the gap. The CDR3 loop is CASSFTGTEAFF. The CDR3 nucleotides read TGTGCCAGCAGCTTCACGGGAACTGAAGCTTTCTTT.

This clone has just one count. The CDR3 protein is CASSLDSSPGGNQFF. DNA for the CDR3: TGTGCCAGCAGCTTGGACTCAAGCCCGGGGGGGAACCAGTTCTTC. The chain carries TRBV13 and TRBJ2-1; 8 bases fit TRBD2. The CDR3 contains 15 residues. The V segment lost 3 bases and the J segment 13 bases; nucleotides outside the gene matches: 14. Germline assignment: CDR1 PRHDT and CDR2 FYEKMQ (reference sequence).

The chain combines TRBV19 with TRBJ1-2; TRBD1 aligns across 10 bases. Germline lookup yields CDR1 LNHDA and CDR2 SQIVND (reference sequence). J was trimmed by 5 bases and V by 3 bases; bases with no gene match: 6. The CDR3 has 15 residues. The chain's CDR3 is CASSMLGQGSYGYTF. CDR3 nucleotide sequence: TGTGCCAGTAGTATGTTGGGACAGGGGAGTTATGGCTACACCTTC. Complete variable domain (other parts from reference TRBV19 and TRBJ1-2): DGGITQSPKYLFRKEGQNVTLSCEQNLNHDAMYWYRQDPGQGLRLIYYSQIVNDFQKGDIAEGYSVSREKKESFPLTVTSAQKNPTAFYLCASSMLGQGSYGYTFGSGTRLTVV.

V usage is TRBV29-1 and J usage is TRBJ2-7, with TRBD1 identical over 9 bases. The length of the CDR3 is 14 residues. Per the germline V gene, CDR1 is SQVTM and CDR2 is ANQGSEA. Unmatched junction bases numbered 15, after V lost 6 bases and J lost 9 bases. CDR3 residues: CSVRGTGYSSGQYF. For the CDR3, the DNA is TGCAGCGTCCGAGGGACAGGGTATTCATCCGGGCAGTACTTC.

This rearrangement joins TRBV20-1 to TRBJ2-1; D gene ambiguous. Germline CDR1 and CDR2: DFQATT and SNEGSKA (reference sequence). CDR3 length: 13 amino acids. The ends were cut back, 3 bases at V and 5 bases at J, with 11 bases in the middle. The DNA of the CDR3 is TGCAGTGCTAGTGGGCTGTGGGACAATGAGCAGTTCTTC. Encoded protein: CSASGLWDNEQFF.

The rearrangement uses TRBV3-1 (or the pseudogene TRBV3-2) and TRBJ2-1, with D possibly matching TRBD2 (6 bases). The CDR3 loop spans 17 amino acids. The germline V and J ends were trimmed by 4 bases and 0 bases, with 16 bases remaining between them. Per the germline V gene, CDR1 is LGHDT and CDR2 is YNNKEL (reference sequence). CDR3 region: CASSPRDSLTSYNEQFF. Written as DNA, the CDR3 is TGTGCCAGCAGCCCTCGGGACTCCTTAACCTCCTACAATGAGCAGTTCTTC.

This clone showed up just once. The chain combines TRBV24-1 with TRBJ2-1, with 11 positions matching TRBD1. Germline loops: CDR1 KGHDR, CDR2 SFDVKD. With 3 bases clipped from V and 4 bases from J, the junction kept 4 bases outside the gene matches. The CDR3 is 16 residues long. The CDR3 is CATSDPGQGAYNEQFF. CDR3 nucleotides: TGTGCCACCAGTGATCCAGGACAGGGGGCATACAATGAGCAGTTCTTC.

CDR3 in amino acids: CASSYSWAQPQHF. The DNA for the CDR3 is TGTGCCAGCAGTTACTCGTGGGCGCAGCCCCAGCATTTT. This sequence joins TRBV6-5 and TRBJ1-5; no clear D. Trimming pared 0 bases from V and 7 bases from J, leaving 7 bases between. The CDR3 sequence is 13 residues long. The germline CDR1 and CDR2 sequences are MNHEY and SVGAGI.

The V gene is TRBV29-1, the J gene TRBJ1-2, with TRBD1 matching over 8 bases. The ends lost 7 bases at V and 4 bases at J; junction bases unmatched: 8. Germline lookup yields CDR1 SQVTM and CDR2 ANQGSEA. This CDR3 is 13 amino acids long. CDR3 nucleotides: TGCAGCGCGCAGGGGGCGCCTAGCTATGGCTACACCTTC. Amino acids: CSAQGAPSYGYTF.

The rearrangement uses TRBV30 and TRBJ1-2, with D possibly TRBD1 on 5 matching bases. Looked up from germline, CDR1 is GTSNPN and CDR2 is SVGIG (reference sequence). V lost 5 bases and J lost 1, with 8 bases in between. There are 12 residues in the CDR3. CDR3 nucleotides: TGTGCCTGGGACAGAGTTAACTATGGCTACACCTTC. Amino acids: CAWDRVNYGYTF. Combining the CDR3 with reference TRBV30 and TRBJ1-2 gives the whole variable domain SQTIHQWPATLVQPVGSPLSLECTVEGTSNPNLYWYRQAAGRGLQLLFYSVGIGQISSEVPQNLSASRPQDRQFILSSKKLLLSDSGFYLCAWDRVNYGYTFGSGTRLTVV.

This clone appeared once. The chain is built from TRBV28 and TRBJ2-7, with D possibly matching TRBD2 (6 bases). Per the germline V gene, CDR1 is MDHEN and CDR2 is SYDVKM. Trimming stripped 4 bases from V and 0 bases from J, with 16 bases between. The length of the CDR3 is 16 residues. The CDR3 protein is CASSSPLRESSYEQYF. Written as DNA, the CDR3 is TGTGCCAGCAGTTCCCCTCTCCGGGAGAGCTCCTACGAGCAGTACTTC.

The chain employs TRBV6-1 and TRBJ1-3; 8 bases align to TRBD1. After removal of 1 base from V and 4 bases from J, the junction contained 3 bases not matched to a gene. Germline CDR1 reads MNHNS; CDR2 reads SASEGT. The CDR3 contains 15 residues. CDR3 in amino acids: CASSEDRGLGNTIYF. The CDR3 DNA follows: TGTGCCAGCAGTGAAGACAGGGGGTTAGGAAACACCATATATTTT.

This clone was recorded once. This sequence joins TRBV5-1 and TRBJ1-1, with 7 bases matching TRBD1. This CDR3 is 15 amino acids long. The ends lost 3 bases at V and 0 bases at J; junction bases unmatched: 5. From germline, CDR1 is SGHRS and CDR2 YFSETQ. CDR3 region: CASSWGQRMNTEAFF. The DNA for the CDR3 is TGCGCCAGCAGCTGGGGACAGCGAATGAACACTGAAGCTTTCTTT.

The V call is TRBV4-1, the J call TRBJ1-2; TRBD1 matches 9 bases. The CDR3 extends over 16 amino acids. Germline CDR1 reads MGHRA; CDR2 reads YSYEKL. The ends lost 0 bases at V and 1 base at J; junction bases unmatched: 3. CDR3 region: CASSQEETGGNYGYTF. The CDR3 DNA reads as TGCGCCAGCAGCCAAGAAGAGACAGGGGGTAACTATGGCTACACCTTC.

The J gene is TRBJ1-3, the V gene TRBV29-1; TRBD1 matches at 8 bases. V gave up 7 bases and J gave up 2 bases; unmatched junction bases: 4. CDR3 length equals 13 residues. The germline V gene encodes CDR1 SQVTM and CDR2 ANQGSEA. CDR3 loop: CSGMTGAGNTIYF. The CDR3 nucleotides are TGCAGCGGAATGACAGGGGCTGGAAACACCATATATTTT.

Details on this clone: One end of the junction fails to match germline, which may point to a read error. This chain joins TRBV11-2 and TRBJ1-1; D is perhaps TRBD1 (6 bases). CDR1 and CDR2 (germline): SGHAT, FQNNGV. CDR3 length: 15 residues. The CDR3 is CASSLDSGATTEAFF. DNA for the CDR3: TGTGCCAGCAGCCTAGACTCGGGGGCAACCACTGAAGCTTTCTTT.

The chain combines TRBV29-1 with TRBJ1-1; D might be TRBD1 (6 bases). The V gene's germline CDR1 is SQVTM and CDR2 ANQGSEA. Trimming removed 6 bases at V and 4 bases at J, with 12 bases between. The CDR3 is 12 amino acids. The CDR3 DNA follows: TGCAGCGTAGCGGAGGGGGGCACTGAAGCTTTCTTT. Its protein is CSVAEGGTEAFF.

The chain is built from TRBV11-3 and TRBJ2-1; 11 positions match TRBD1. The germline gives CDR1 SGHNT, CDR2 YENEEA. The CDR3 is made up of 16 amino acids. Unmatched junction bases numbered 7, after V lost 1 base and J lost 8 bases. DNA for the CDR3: TGTGCCAGCAGCTTAGCGAGGACAGGGGGCATCGATGAGCAGTTCTTC. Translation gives CASSLARTGGIDEQFF. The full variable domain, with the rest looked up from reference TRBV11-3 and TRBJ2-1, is EAGVVQSPRYKIIEKKQPVAFWCNPISGHNTLYWYLQNLGQGPELLIRYENEEAVDDSQLPKDRFSAERLKGVDSTLKIQPAELGDSAVYLCASSLARTGGIDEQFFGPGTRLTVL.

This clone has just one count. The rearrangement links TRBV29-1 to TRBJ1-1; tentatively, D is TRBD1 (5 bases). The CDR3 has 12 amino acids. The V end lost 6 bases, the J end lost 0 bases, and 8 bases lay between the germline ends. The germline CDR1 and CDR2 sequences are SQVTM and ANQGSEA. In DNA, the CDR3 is TGCAGCGTGGGGGGGATGAACACTGAAGCTTTCTTT. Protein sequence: CSVGGMNTEAFF.

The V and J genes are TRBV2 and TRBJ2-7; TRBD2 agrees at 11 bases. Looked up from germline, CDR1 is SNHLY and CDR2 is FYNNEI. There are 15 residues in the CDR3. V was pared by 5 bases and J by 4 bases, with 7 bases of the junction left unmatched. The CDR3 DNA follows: TGTGCCAGCAGTTCCGGAGTAGCGGGAGGGTACGAGCAGTACTTC. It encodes CASSSGVAGGYEQYF.

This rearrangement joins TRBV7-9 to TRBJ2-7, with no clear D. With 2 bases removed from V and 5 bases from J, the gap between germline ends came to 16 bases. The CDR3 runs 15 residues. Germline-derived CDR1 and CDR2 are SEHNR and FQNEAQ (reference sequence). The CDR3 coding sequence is TGTGCCAGCAGCTTATCGGAGACATCCGAGAACGAGCAGTACTTC. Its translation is CASSLSETSENEQYF.

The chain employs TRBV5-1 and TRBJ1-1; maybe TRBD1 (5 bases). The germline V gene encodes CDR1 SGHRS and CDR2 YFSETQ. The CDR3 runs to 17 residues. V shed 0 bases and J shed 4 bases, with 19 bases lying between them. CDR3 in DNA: TGCGCCAGCAGCTTGGCCCGTCGGGTGGGGGTAGGCACTGAAGCTTTCTTT. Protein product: CASSLARRVGVGTEAFF. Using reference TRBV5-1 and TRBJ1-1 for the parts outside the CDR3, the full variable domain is KAGVTQTPRYLIKTRGQQVTLSCSPISGHRSVSWYQQTPGQGLQFLFEYFSETQRNKGNFPGRFSGRQFSNSRSEMNVSTLELGDSALYLCASSLARRVGVGTEAFFGQGTRLTVV.

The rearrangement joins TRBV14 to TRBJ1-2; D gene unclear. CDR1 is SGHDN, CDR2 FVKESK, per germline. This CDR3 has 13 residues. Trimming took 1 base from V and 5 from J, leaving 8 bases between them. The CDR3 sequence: CASSQGTIYGYTF. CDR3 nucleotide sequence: TGTGCCAGCAGCCAAGGCACAATTTATGGCTACACCTTC.

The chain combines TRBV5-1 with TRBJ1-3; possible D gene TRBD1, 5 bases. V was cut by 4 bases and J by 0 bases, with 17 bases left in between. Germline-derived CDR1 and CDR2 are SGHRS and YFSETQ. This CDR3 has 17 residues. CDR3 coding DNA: TGCGCCAGCAGCCGCAATCAGGGTGGGGGCTCTGGAAACACCATATATTTT. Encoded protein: CASSRNQGGGSGNTIYF.

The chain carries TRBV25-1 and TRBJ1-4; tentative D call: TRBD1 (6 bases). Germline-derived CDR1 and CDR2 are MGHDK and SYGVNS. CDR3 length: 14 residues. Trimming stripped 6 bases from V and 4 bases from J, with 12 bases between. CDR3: CASSAHRDNEKLFF. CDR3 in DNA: TGTGCCAGCAGCGCCCACAGGGATAATGAAAAACTGTTTTTT. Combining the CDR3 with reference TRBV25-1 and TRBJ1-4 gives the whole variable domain EADIYQTPRYLVIGTGKKITLECSQTMGHDKMYWYQQDPGMELHLIHYSYGVNSTEKGDLSSESTVSRIRTEHFPLTLESARPSHTSQYLCASSAHRDNEKLFFGSGTQLSVL.

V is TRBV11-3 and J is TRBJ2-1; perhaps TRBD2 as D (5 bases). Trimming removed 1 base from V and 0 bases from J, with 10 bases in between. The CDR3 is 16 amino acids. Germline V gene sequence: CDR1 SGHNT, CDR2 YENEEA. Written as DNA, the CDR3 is TGTGCCAGCAGCTTAGGCGGGCTGGCCTCCTACAATGAGCAGTTCTTC. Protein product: CASSLGGLASYNEQFF.

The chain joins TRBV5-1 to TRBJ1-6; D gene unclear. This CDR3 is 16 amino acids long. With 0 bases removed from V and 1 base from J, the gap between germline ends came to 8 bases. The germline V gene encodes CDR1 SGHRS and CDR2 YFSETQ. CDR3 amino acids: CASSLAGDSYNSPLHF. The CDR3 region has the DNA TGCGCCAGCAGCTTGGCCGGGGATTCCTATAATTCACCCCTCCACTTT.

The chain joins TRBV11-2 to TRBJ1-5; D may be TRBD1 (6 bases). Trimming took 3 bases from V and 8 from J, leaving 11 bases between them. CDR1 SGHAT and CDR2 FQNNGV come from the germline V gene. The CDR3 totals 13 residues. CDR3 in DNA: TGTGCCAGCAGCTTTATCAGGGGCGAGCCCCAGCATTTT. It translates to CASSFIRGEPQHF.